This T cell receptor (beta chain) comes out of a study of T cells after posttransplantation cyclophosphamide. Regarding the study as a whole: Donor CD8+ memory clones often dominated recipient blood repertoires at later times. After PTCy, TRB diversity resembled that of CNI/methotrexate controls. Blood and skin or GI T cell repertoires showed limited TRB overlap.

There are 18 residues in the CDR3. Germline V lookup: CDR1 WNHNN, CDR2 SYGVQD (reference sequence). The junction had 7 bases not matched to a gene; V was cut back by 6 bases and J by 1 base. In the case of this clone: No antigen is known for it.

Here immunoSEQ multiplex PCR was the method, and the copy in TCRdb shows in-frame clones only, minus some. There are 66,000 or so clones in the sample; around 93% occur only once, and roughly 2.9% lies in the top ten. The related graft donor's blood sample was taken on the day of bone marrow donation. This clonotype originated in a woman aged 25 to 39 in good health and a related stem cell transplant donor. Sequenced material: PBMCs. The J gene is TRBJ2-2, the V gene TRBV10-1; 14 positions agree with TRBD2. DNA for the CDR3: TGCGCCAGCAGGGTGACTAGCGGGGGGGCCGGGAACACCGGGGAGCTGTTTTTT. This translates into CASRVTSGGAGNTGELFF.